This T cell receptor (beta chain) was sequenced during a study of identical twins (dated by TCRdb to about 2016). Looking at the study overall: To test whether fetal clonotypes persist, this study deep-sequenced TCR alpha and beta repertoires from monozygotic twins, from unrelated adults of various ages, and from cord blood. To rule out contamination, the twin experiments were replicated at different times with different library preparation protocols.

Preparation of the library involved 5' RACE. Sequencer: Illumina HiSeq 2000. Template switching introduced a universal primer binding site; the final cDNA contained a unique molecular identifier, enabling accurate counting of TCR cDNA molecules. Specific primers in the conserved constant-segment region were used to synthesize first-strand cDNA for TCR alpha and beta chains. Each cDNA library was double barcoded, with a SMART-Mk sample barcode plus Illumina barcodes, to control for contamination. TruSeq adapter sequences and Illumina sample barcodes were added in two successive PCR steps. The TCR alpha and beta cDNA libraries were sequenced on the Illumina HiSeq platform using custom primers. From the authors' description of their analysis: Raw reads were processed with MiGEC to extract unique molecular identifiers, and MiXCR was used to determine CDR3 positions. Recombination models were inferred per individual with the repgenHMM and IGoR tools using an EM algorithm. Shared clonotype analysis was performed with the tcR package in R, normalizing sharing by the product of cloneset sizes. Out-of-frame nonproductive sequences were analyzed to study raw recombination free of thymic and clonal selection effects. TCRdb trimmed public reads at Q25 via fastp, called clones via MiXCR and kept in-frame beta chains. Each CDR3 protein appears once, grouped with its most common genes and DNA. TCRdb's processing, not the authors', yielded these V and J calls. The sample table records under 400,000 distinct CDR3 sequences; 9% to 10% of these occur just once. The ten top clones hold 7.5% to 9.5% of the sample.

Broad study findings and their caveats: In beta out-of-frame sequences, excess twin sharing was weaker, because having fewer shared sequences lowered the signal-to-noise ratio. Compared with coincidental sharing between unrelated individuals, an excess of low generation-probability sequences was observed among out-of-frame TCR alpha sequences shared between twins. Abundant cord blood beta clonotypes carried fewer insertions; young adult naive repertoires showed a weaker similar trend, while memory repertoires showed none. Because the same donors could not be followed over many years, conclusions were based on cross-sectional statistical analysis. Invariant T cells such as MAIT and iNKT could partly confound zero-insertion analyses, though diverse VJ usage argued against this for most clonotypes. In monozygotic twins, recombination models systematically underestimated out-of-frame TCR alpha sharing, but the models matched the sharing seen between unrelated individuals.

The sample holds a few counts of this clonotype. Its cognate antigen has yet to be identified. One base away there is no much larger clone; base qualities are not given. Reading the germline V gene gives CDR1 KGHDR and CDR2 SFDVKD. From its cysteine to its phenylalanine, the CDR3 spans 16 amino acids. Only the CDR3 region is kept as DNA, spanning 48 bases read in frame from base 1. The V end loses 5 bases and the J end loses 4 bases, and a stretch of 17 bases separates them. Every donor in the study was a healthy Caucasian. The researchers also sequenced three unrelated adults who were not twins: a male aged 18 to 29, a male aged 50 to 59, and a female aged 50 to 59. Using Miltenyi CD45RO+ enrichment and human naive T-cell isolation kits, memory (CD45RO+) and naive T cells were isolated from PBMC.

Sequencing was done on a sample of naive T cells sorted from blood. Reading the label with the study, this specimen's cell subset or site is: cells isolated with a human naive T-cell isolation kit. The chain is assembled from TRBV24-1 and TRBJ2-1, and possibly TRBD2, on 6 matching bases. The sequence derives from a woman between 45 and 65 years old in good health. The CDR3 corresponds to CATSGSTSRGYNEQFF. The sequenced DNA: TGTGCCACCAGTGGGTCGACTAGTCGGGGGTACAATGAGCAGTTCTTC.